Listed below are T cell receptor beta chains from one sample, sequenced in a study of T cells after yellow fever vaccination. TCRdb reprocessed the 5' RACE reads with MiXCR, giving one entry per CDR3 protein. Found here are 500,000 to 550,000 distinct CDR3 sequences, roughly 22% of them singletons; the top ten hold roughly a sixth. The material was PBMCs, obtained roughly 20 days after the first yellow fever vaccination. The receptor set was obtained from a man aged 18 to 29 who received the YFV17D yellow fever vaccine. CDR3s include the opening cysteine and the closing phenylalanine or tryptophan. D genes are given only for firm matches. Some rows have no size entry. The others give once, few or many, or a class for an expanded clone.

j_gene: TRBJ2-7; d_gene: TRBD1; v_gene: TRBV5-6; abundance: few; CDR3aa: CASSRDRGNSYEQYF; CDR3nt: TGTGCCAGCAGCCGGGACAGGGGAAACTCCTACGAGCAGTACTTC
j_gene: TRBJ1-1; d_gene: NA; v_gene: TRBV9; abundance: once; CDR3aa: CASSVVQNTEAFF; CDR3nt: TGTGCCAGCAGCGTAGTACAGAACACTGAAGCTTTCTTT
j_gene: TRBJ1-1; d_gene: TRBD1; v_gene: TRBV14; abundance: NA; CDR3aa: CASSPVTGGGTEAFF; CDR3nt: TGTGCCAGCAGCCCAGTGACAGGGGGAGGCACTGAAGCTTTCTTT
j_gene: TRBJ2-2; d_gene: NA; v_gene: TRBV5-1; abundance: many; CDR3aa: CASSLAGTGELFF; CDR3nt: TGTGCCAGCAGCTTAGCTGGGACCGGGGAGCTGTTTTTT
j_gene: TRBJ2-5; d_gene: TRBD1; v_gene: TRBV10-3; abundance: few; CDR3aa: CAIRKGQGGETQYF; CDR3nt: TGTGCCATCAGAAAGGGACAGGGGGGAGAGACCCAGTACTTC
j_gene: TRBJ2-3; d_gene: NA; v_gene: TRBV7-8; abundance: NA; CDR3aa: CASSSRLGGGTDTQYF; CDR3nt: TGTGCCAGCAGCTCCCGACTTGGAGGGGGCACAGATACGCAGTATTTT
j_gene: TRBJ1-4; d_gene: NA; v_gene: TRBV5-6; abundance: NA; CDR3aa: CASSLAGFQTNEKLFF; CDR3nt: TGTGCCAGCAGCTTGGCCGGGTTTCAAACTAATGAAAAACTGTTTTTT
j_gene: TRBJ2-2; d_gene: TRBD1; v_gene: TRBV5-4; abundance: many; CDR3aa: CASSPGTGGTGELFF; CDR3nt: TGTGCCAGCAGCCCCGGGACAGGGGGCACCGGGGAGCTGTTTTTT
j_gene: TRBJ2-7; d_gene: NA; v_gene: TRBV10-3; abundance: NA; CDR3aa: CATEDRDSGGKQYF; CDR3nt: TGTGCCACTGAAGACCGGGACTCCGGTGGGAAGCAGTACTTC
j_gene: TRBJ2-3; d_gene: NA; v_gene: TRBV24-1; abundance: NA; CDR3aa: CATSEGPSSGATDTQYF; CDR3nt: TGTGCCACCAGTGAGGGGCCTAGCAGTGGTGCCACAGATACGCAGTATTTT
j_gene: TRBJ2-1; d_gene: TRBD1; v_gene: TRBV7-7; abundance: few; CDR3aa: CASSPLTGVTNEQFF; CDR3nt: TGTGCTAGCAGTCCTCTGACAGGGGTTACCAATGAGCAGTTCTTC
j_gene: TRBJ2-1; d_gene: TRBD2; v_gene: TRBV19; abundance: many; CDR3aa: CASSTSGGQQFF; CDR3nt: TGTGCCAGTAGTACATCGGGGGGGCAACAGTTCTTC
j_gene: TRBJ2-6; d_gene: TRBD1; v_gene: TRBV3-1; abundance: few; CDR3aa: CASSFLGQKDSGANVLTF; CDR3nt: TGTGCCAGCAGCTTTCTGGGACAGAAGGACTCTGGGGCCAACGTCCTGACTTTC
j_gene: TRBJ2-7; d_gene: NA; v_gene: TRBV7-2; abundance: NA; CDR3aa: CASSATGLAYEQYF; CDR3nt: TGTGCCAGCAGCGCCACAGGGCTGGCCTACGAGCAGTACTTC
j_gene: TRBJ1-1; d_gene: NA; v_gene: TRBV12-3/TRBV12-4; abundance: NA; CDR3aa: CASSFFWAGATGSVEAFF; CDR3nt: TGTGCCAGCAGTTTCTTCTGGGCAGGCGCTACAGGGTCAGTAGAAGCTTTCTTT
j_gene: TRBJ2-1; d_gene: NA; v_gene: TRBV12-3/TRBV12-4; abundance: NA; CDR3aa: CASRGRSYNEQFF; CDR3nt: TGTGCCAGCAGGGGGCGCTCCTACAATGAGCAGTTCTTC
j_gene: TRBJ2-5; d_gene: NA; v_gene: TRBV6-5; abundance: NA; CDR3aa: CASSYSGTLIETQYF; CDR3nt: TGTGCCAGCAGTTACTCCGGGACTTTAATAGAGACCCAGTACTTC
j_gene: TRBJ2-5; d_gene: NA; v_gene: TRBV11-2; abundance: few; CDR3aa: CASSLVGSVGETQYF; CDR3nt: TGTGCCAGCAGCTTAGTCGGTAGCGTAGGAGAGACCCAGTACTTC
j_gene: TRBJ2-2; d_gene: TRBD1; v_gene: TRBV7-9; abundance: few; CDR3aa: CASIPMTGGNTGELFF; CDR3nt: TGTGCCAGCATCCCAATGACAGGGGGGAACACCGGGGAGCTGTTTTTT
j_gene: TRBJ2-3; d_gene: TRBD2; v_gene: TRBV20-1; abundance: few; CDR3aa: CSAKSSGADTQYF; CDR3nt: TGCAGTGCTAAATCTAGCGGGGCGGATACGCAGTATTTT
j_gene: TRBJ1-2; d_gene: TRBD1; v_gene: TRBV3-1; abundance: NA; CDR3aa: CASSQDLRQGADGYTF; CDR3nt: TGTGCCAGCAGCCAAGATCTGAGGCAGGGGGCGGACGGCTACACCTTC
j_gene: TRBJ1-1; d_gene: NA; v_gene: TRBV29-1; abundance: few; CDR3aa: CSAAGVGTEAFF; CDR3nt: TGCAGCGCGGCAGGGGTGGGCACTGAAGCTTTCTTT
j_gene: TRBJ1-1; d_gene: NA; v_gene: TRBV7-9; abundance: few; CDR3aa: CASSFDPNTEAFF; CDR3nt: TGTGCCAGCAGCTTCGACCCGAACACTGAAGCTTTCTTT
j_gene: TRBJ2-6; d_gene: NA; v_gene: TRBV4-1; abundance: few; CDR3aa: CASSQPGKDSGANVLTF; CDR3nt: TGCGCCAGCAGCCAGCCAGGGAAGGATTCTGGGGCCAACGTCCTGACTTTC
j_gene: TRBJ2-7; d_gene: NA; v_gene: TRBV20-1; abundance: few; CDR3aa: CSASPPAVSYEQYF; CDR3nt: TGCAGTGCTAGCCCCCCTGCGGTTAGTTACGAGCAGTACTTC
j_gene: TRBJ1-1; d_gene: NA; v_gene: TRBV20-1; abundance: few; CDR3aa: CSARGGTEAFF; CDR3nt: TGCAGTGCTAGGGGGGGCACTGAAGCTTTCTTT
j_gene: TRBJ2-1; d_gene: NA; v_gene: TRBV11-2; abundance: few; CDR3aa: CASSSQATRKNEQFF; CDR3nt: TGTGCCAGCAGCTCACAGGCGACGAGAAAAAATGAGCAGTTCTTC
j_gene: TRBJ1-6; d_gene: NA; v_gene: TRBV12-3/TRBV12-4; abundance: few; CDR3aa: CASSLSAGAGNSPLHF; CDR3nt: TGTGCCAGCAGTTTATCGGCAGGGGCCGGTAATTCACCCCTCCACTTT
j_gene: TRBJ2-1; d_gene: NA; v_gene: TRBV24-1; abundance: many; CDR3aa: CATSEGNFYNEQFF; CDR3nt: TGTGCCACCAGTGAGGGTAATTTTTACAATGAGCAGTTCTTC
j_gene: TRBJ1-5; d_gene: NA; v_gene: TRBV19; abundance: NA; CDR3aa: CASSISRWDQPQHF; CDR3nt: TGTGCCAGTAGTATATCGCGATGGGATCAGCCCCAGCATTTT
j_gene: TRBJ1-1; d_gene: TRBD1; v_gene: TRBV27; abundance: NA; CDR3aa: CASSHRQGSTTEAFF; CDR3nt: TGTGCCAGCAGCCACCGACAGGGAAGTACCACTGAAGCTTTCTTT
j_gene: TRBJ2-7; d_gene: TRBD1; v_gene: TRBV9; abundance: few; CDR3aa: CASSFSGTGDFEQYF; CDR3nt: TGTGCCAGCAGCTTCTCCGGGACAGGGGATTTTGAGCAGTACTTC
j_gene: TRBJ2-3; d_gene: NA; v_gene: TRBV2; abundance: NA; CDR3aa: CASSSRGKSTDTQYF; CDR3nt: TGTGCCAGCAGTTCCCGTGGGAAGAGCACAGATACGCAGTATTTT
j_gene: TRBJ1-5; d_gene: NA; v_gene: TRBV3-1; abundance: NA; CDR3aa: CASSNRDGNQPQHF; CDR3nt: TGTGCCAGCAGCAACCGGGACGGCAATCAGCCCCAGCATTTT
j_gene: TRBJ2-7; d_gene: NA; v_gene: TRBV3-1; abundance: NA; CDR3aa: CASSQVHGEQYF; CDR3nt: TGTGCCAGCAGCCAGGTCCATGGAGAGCAGTACTTC
j_gene: TRBJ1-6; d_gene: NA; v_gene: TRBV3-1; abundance: NA; CDR3aa: CASSHGAFYNSPLHF; CDR3nt: TGTGCCAGCAGCCACGGGGCCTTCTATAATTCACCCCTCCACTTT
j_gene: TRBJ2-3; d_gene: NA; v_gene: TRBV4-1; abundance: NA; CDR3aa: CASSRLSLGTQYF; CDR3nt: TGCGCCAGCAGCCGCCTCTCTCTGGGTACGCAGTATTTT
j_gene: TRBJ2-3; d_gene: NA; v_gene: TRBV27; abundance: NA; CDR3aa: CAALPSNKGTQYF; CDR3nt: TGTGCGGCTCTTCCCTCTAATAAGGGTACGCAGTATTTT
j_gene: TRBJ2-3; d_gene: NA; v_gene: TRBV5-6; abundance: NA; CDR3aa: CASSWTGDGTDTQYF; CDR3nt: TGTGCCAGCAGCTGGACTGGGGATGGCACAGATACGCAGTATTTT
j_gene: TRBJ2-5; d_gene: TRBD2; v_gene: TRBV7-8; abundance: few; CDR3aa: CASSLVGAGVQETQYF; CDR3nt: TGTGCCAGCAGCTTAGTCGGGGCGGGAGTCCAAGAGACCCAGTACTTC
j_gene: TRBJ1-4; d_gene: NA; v_gene: TRBV30; abundance: many; CDR3aa: CAWSVQGSGEKLFF; CDR3nt: TGTGCCTGGAGTGTCCAGGGGTCGGGTGAAAAACTGTTTTTT
j_gene: TRBJ1-6; d_gene: NA; v_gene: TRBV4-2; abundance: few; CDR3aa: CASSQGGRLSPLHF; CDR3nt: TGTGCCAGCAGCCAAGGGGGCAGGCTGTCACCCCTCCACTTT
j_gene: TRBJ2-2; d_gene: NA; v_gene: TRBV27; abundance: NA; CDR3aa: CASSDPAGELFF; CDR3nt: TGTGCCAGCAGTGACCCAGCGGGGGAGCTGTTTTTT
j_gene: TRBJ1-2; d_gene: TRBD1; v_gene: TRBV4-2; abundance: NA; CDR3aa: CASSQETGNIGYGYTF; CDR3nt: TGTGCCAGCAGCCAAGAGACAGGGAATATAGGGTATGGCTACACCTTC
j_gene: TRBJ2-1; d_gene: TRBD2; v_gene: TRBV15; abundance: NA; CDR3aa: CATSRELTSGYEQFF; CDR3nt: TGTGCCACCAGCAGAGAATTGACTAGCGGTTATGAGCAGTTCTTC
j_gene: TRBJ1-6; d_gene: NA; v_gene: TRBV21-1; abundance: NA; CDR3aa: CAGISGKNSPLHF; CDR3nt: TGTGCCGGAATCAGTGGAAAGAATTCACCCCTCCACTTT
j_gene: TRBJ2-3; d_gene: NA; v_gene: TRBV7-3; abundance: NA; CDR3aa: CASSLTRSLTGGGKRTDTQYF; CDR3nt: TGTGCCAGCAGCTTAACCCGGTCACTGACGGGGGGCGGTAAAAGAACAGATACGCAGTATTTT
j_gene: TRBJ2-1; d_gene: NA; v_gene: TRBV5-6; abundance: few; CDR3aa: CASNTYNEQFF; CDR3nt: TGTGCCAGCAATACGTACAATGAGCAGTTCTTC
j_gene: TRBJ1-1; d_gene: TRBD1; v_gene: TRBV10-3; abundance: NA; CDR3aa: CAINGNRGTEAFF; CDR3nt: TGTGCCATCAACGGTAACAGGGGCACTGAAGCTTTCTTT
j_gene: TRBJ2-3; d_gene: TRBD2; v_gene: TRBV5-1; abundance: NA; CDR3aa: CASRQTSGLSGTDTQYF; CDR3nt: TGCGCCAGCAGACAGACTAGCGGGCTATCGGGGACAGATACGCAGTATTTT